This T cell receptor beta chain was sequenced during a study of T cells in pancreatic ductal adenocarcinoma. No neoadjuvant therapy was given to the selected pancreatic ductal adenocarcinoma patients before their surgery. In the case of this clone: Its antigen is not known.

Here immunoSEQ multiplex PCR was the method, and the copy in TCRdb shows in-frame clones only, minus some. The sample holds tens of thousands of clones, more than 80% seen once. Study-wide points: Results skew toward the minority of patients with early-stage disease.

With 2 bases removed from V and 7 bases from J, the gap between germline ends came to 18 bases. Germline assignment: CDR1 KGHSH and CDR2 LQKENI. This CDR3 contains 17 residues. This chain connects TRBV18 to TRBJ1-6; D not certain. The TCR sequence derives from a human donor with pancreatic ductal adenocarcinoma. Sample: PBMCs. CDR3 in amino acids: CASSPGSRAPANSPLHF. The CDR3 region has the DNA TGTGCCAGCTCACCAGGTTCCCGGGCCCCGGCCAATTCACCCCTCCACTTT.